These 21 T cell receptor beta chains came from one sample sequenced in a study of cytomegalovirus exposure and HLA in healthy donors. 60 Vbeta and 13 Jbeta primers were used in PCR. Clones were sequenced by immunoSEQ multiplex PCR, and TCRdb holds only the in-frame ones, with some missing. Of 60,000 to 75,000 clones in the sample, 74% were seen once. Sequencing was performed on PBMCs. All receptors derive from a woman aged 60-75 years in good health and CMV-seropositive.

The chain joins TRBV18 to TRBJ1-1; perhaps TRBD1 as D (6 bases). Trimming took 5 bases from V and 7 from J, leaving 14 bases between them. Per the germline V gene, CDR1 is KGHSH and CDR2 is LQKENI. The CDR3 loop spans 13 amino acids. CDR3 region: CASSGGQRDEAFF. The CDR3 bases are TGTGCCAGCTCAGGGGGCCAGAGAGATGAAGCTTTCTTT.

This clone was counted a few times. The chain recombines TRBV6-5 with TRBJ2-2; tentative D call: TRBD1 (5 bases). The CDR3 has 14 amino acids. CDR1 is MNHEY, CDR2 SVGAGI, per germline. V was pared by 5 bases and J by 7 bases, with 14 bases between. CDR3 nucleotides: TGTGCCAGCAGTAAAGGGGCCTGGGGCGGGGAGCTGTTTTTT. It encodes CASSKGAWGGELFF.

The V gene is TRBV5-5, the J gene TRBJ1-5; D not resolved. CDR1 SGHKS and CDR2 YYEKEE come from the germline V gene (reference sequence). The length of the CDR3 is 15 residues. Trimming left V 1 base short and J 4 bases short, with 12 bases between. The CDR3 bases are TGTGCCAGCAGCTTGCGAGCCCTCGGGAATCAGCCCCAGCATTTT. Its translation: CASSLRALGNQPQHF. Full variable domain (remainder filled in from reference TRBV5-5 and TRBJ1-5): DAGVTQSPTHLIKTRGQQVTLRCSPISGHKSVSWYQQVLGQGPQFIFQYYEKEERGRGNFPDRFSARQFPNYSSELNVNALLLGDSALYLCASSLRALGNQPQHFGDGTRLSIL.

The CDR3 loop reads CASSSGLLAGNTIYF. CDR3 coding DNA: TGTGCCAGCAGCTCCGGACTGCTTGCTGGAAACACCATATATTTT. The V and J genes are TRBV7-9 and TRBJ1-3; D is undetermined. CDR1 is SEHNR, CDR2 FQNEAQ, per germline (reference sequence). The CDR3 runs to 15 residues. V lost 4 bases and J lost 2, with 12 bases in between.

Here the CDR3 reads CASSVFQGWETQYF. For the CDR3, the DNA is TGTGCCAGCAGCGTATTCCAGGGGTGGGAGACCCAGTACTTC. This chain joins TRBV7-9 and TRBJ2-5; a weak D match, TRBD1 (6 bases). Germline lookup yields CDR1 SEHNR and CDR2 FQNEAQ (reference sequence). The CDR3 runs to 14 residues. V was trimmed by 5 bases and J by 5 bases, leaving 15 bases between them.

The gene calls are TRBV2 and TRBJ2-2, with a tentative D call TRBD1 (5 bases). The CDR3 is 12 residues long. Germline V gives CDR1 SNHLY, CDR2 FYNNEI. With 6 bases removed from V and 6 bases from J, the gap between germline ends came to 8 bases. Here the CDR3 reads CASRGDSGELFF. Written as DNA, the CDR3 is TGTGCCAGCAGAGGGGATTCCGGGGAGCTGTTTTTT.

The chain has TRBV7-9 and TRBJ1-2, with D possibly TRBD1 on 5 matching bases. CDR1 SEHNR and CDR2 FQNEAQ come from the germline V gene (reference sequence). The CDR3 is 15 residues long. Trimming stripped 0 bases from V and 0 bases from J, with 8 bases between. CDR3 bases: TGTGCCAGCAGCTTAGCGGGGGGAGCTAACTATGGCTACACCTTC. It is translated as CASSLAGGANYGYTF. The full variable domain, its missing parts supplied by reference TRBV7-9 and TRBJ1-2, is DTGVSQNPRHKITKRGQNVTFRCDPISEHNRLYWYRQTLGQGPEFLTYFQNEAQLEKSRLLSDRFSAERPKGSFSTLEIQRTEQGDSAMYLCASSLAGGANYGYTFGSGTRLTVV.

The chain employs TRBV7-9 and TRBJ1-4; maybe TRBD1 (5 bases). V was clipped by 3 bases and J by 7 bases, with 9 bases between them. This CDR3 spans 13 amino acids. Germline CDR1 and CDR2: SEHNR and FQNEAQ (reference sequence). CDR3 sequence reads: CASSLAGIEKLFF. CDR3 sequence (DNA): TGTGCCAGCAGCTTGGCAGGGATTGAAAAACTGTTTTTT.

This chain joins TRBV30 and TRBJ2-7, with D perhaps TRBD1 (5 bases). The CDR3 runs 13 residues. CDR1 and CDR2 (germline): GTSNPN, SVGIG (reference sequence). V gave up 2 bases and J gave up 3 bases, with 11 bases separating them. CDR3 nucleotide sequence: TGTGCCTGGAGTCGACAGACCAACTACGAGCAGTACGTC. Protein sequence: CAWSRQTNYEQYV.

The chain employs TRBV4-1 and TRBJ2-5, with a weak D call TRBD1 (5 bases). Trimming took 3 bases from V and 0 from J, leaving 11 bases between them. This CDR3 comprises 15 residues. Germline CDR1 is MGHRA and CDR2 is YSYEKL. CDR3: CASSQPDRNQETQYF. The CDR3 DNA is TGCGCCAGCAGCCAGCCTGACAGAAACCAAGAGACCCAGTACTTC.

The chain carries TRBV23-1 and TRBJ2-5, with D possibly matching TRBD2 (7 bases). TRBV23-1 is an open reading frame whose function is uncertain. The germline V and J ends were trimmed by 8 bases and 5 bases, with 21 bases remaining between them. This CDR3 spans 15 amino acids. CDR3 sequence (DNA): TGCGCCAGCCCACCTAGGGGAGGGACAAGGGAGACCCAGTACTTC. This codes for CASPPRGGTRETQYF.

This clone has just one count. Sequence at one end of the junction differs from germline and may be a read error. This sequence joins TRBV18 and TRBJ2-1; a weak D match, TRBD2 (6 bases). This CDR3 is 15 amino acids long. The germline V gene encodes CDR1 KGHSH and CDR2 LQKENI. CDR3 DNA sequence: TGTGCCAGCTCACCTACGGGACTGCTCTACGATGAGCAGTTCTTC. This encodes CASSPTGLLYDEQFF.

The gene calls are TRBV30 and TRBJ1-1; the D is unclear. The germline CDR1 and CDR2 sequences are GTSNPN and SVGIG (reference sequence). V lost 0 bases to trimming and J lost 1 base, with 18 bases between them. This CDR3 comprises 17 residues. The CDR3 DNA reads TGTGCCTGGAGTGTTACTACAAGATTAATTCGGAACACTGAAGCTTTCTTT. It codes for CAWSVTTRLIRNTEAFF. The complete variable domain, with remaining parts taken from reference TRBV30 and TRBJ1-1, reads SQTIHQWPATLVQPVGSPLSLECTVEGTSNPNLYWYRQAAGRGLQLLFYSVGIGQISSEVPQNLSASRPQDRQFILSSKKLLLSDSGFYLCAWSVTTRLIRNTEAFFGQGTRLTVV.

This clone was counted only a few times. This chain uses TRBV6-1 with TRBJ2-3, with TRBD1 matching over 10 bases. J gave up 4 bases and V 4 bases, and 11 bases lay outside the gene matches. The CDR3 length is 17 residues. The germline V gene encodes CDR1 MNHNS and CDR2 SASEGT. CDR3 sequence (DNA): TGTGCCAGCAGTGTGTCAGGTTGGACAGGGGGTGCAGATACGCAGTATTTT. Amino acid sequence: CASSVSGWTGGADTQYF.

This clone was seen a few times. The rearrangement links TRBV6-1 to TRBJ2-1, with D hard to call. Trimming pared 10 bases from V and 0 bases from J, leaving 10 bases between. CDR3 size: 13 residues. The germline V gene encodes CDR1 MNHNS and CDR2 SASEGT. The CDR3 bases are TGTGCCACCCTACGGGTCTCCTACAATGAGCAGTTCTTC. Protein product: CATLRVSYNEQFF.

This clone was seen more than once but under ten times. The chain joins TRBV4-1 to TRBJ1-1; D may be TRBD1 (5 bases). Per germline, CDR1 MGHRA and CDR2 YSYEKL. The CDR3 length is 17 residues. V was clipped by 0 bases and J by 4 bases, with 18 bases between them. The CDR3 DNA reads as TGCGCCAGCAGCCAAGATAGCAGGACAAGGTCGAGCACTGAAGCTTTCTTT. Protein product: CASSQDSRTRSSTEAFF.

Here the CDR3 reads CASSSVGGRTDTQYF. The CDR3 DNA reads as TGTGCCAGTAGTTCGGTAGGGGGCAGGACAGATACGCAGTATTTT. This rearrangement joins TRBV19 to TRBJ2-3; 7 nucleotides align to TRBD1. Germline V gives CDR1 LNHDA, CDR2 SQIVND (reference sequence). Trimming took 5 bases from V and 3 from J; bases not matched to a gene: 8. The CDR3 is 15 amino acids.

The chain links TRBV5-4 to TRBJ2-2; 8 bases fit TRBD2. The CDR3 totals 15 residues. Germline V CDR1 and CDR2: SGHNT, YYREEE (reference sequence). V trimming: 1 base; J trimming: 3 bases; junction bases outside the gene matches: 2. The CDR3 coding sequence is TGTGCCAGCAGCTTGAGAGCGGGAGACACCGGGGAGCTGTTTTTT. Its protein is CASSLRAGDTGELFF. Supplemented by reference TRBV5-4 and TRBJ2-2, the full variable domain reads ETGVTQSPTHLIKTRGQQVTLRCSSQSGHNTVSWYQQALGQGPQFIFQYYREEENGRGNFPPRFSGLQFPNYSSELNVNALELDDSALYLCASSLRAGDTGELFFGEGSRLTVL.

The chain has TRBV10-1 and TRBJ1-6; 7 bases align to TRBD1. V lost 8 bases and J lost 14; bases outside the gene matches: 15. The CDR3 runs 14 residues. Germline CDR1 WNHNN, CDR2 SYGVQD (reference sequence). CDR3 bases: TGCGCCAGCTCCCGAGACAGGGCCCCGCTGGCCCTCCACTTT. Translated, it gives CASSRDRAPLALHF.

The chain links TRBV5-4 to TRBJ2-3, with a weak D call TRBD2 (5 bases). From germline, CDR1 is SGHNT and CDR2 YYREEE (reference sequence). V was clipped by 2 bases and J by 2 bases, with 9 bases between them. The CDR3 totals 14 residues. The CDR3: CASSLAAYTDTQYF. The CDR3 nucleotides read TGTGCCAGCAGCTTAGCGGCCTACACAGATACGCAGTATTTT. The complete variable domain, with remaining parts taken from reference TRBV5-4 and TRBJ2-3, reads ETGVTQSPTHLIKTRGQQVTLRCSSQSGHNTVSWYQQALGQGPQFIFQYYREEENGRGNFPPRFSGLQFPNYSSELNVNALELDDSALYLCASSLAAYTDTQYFGPGTRLTVL.

The chain uses TRBV2 and TRBJ1-6; D uncertain. Germline-derived CDR1 and CDR2 are SNHLY and FYNNEI. V shed 4 bases and J shed 7 bases, with 17 bases lying between them. This CDR3 has 16 amino acids. CDR3 protein: CASSVESIPGNSPLHF. In DNA, the CDR3 is TGTGCCAGCAGTGTGGAGTCTATACCGGGGAATTCACCCCTCCACTTT.